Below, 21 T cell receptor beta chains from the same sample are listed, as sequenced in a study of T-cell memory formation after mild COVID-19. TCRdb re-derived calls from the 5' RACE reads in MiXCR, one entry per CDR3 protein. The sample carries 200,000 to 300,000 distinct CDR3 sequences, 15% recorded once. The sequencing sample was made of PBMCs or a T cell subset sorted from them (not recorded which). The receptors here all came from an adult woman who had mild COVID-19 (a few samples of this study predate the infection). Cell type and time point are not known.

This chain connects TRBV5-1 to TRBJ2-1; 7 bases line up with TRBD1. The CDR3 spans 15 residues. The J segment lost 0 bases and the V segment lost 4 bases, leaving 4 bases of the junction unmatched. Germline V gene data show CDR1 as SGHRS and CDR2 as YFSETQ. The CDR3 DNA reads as TGCGCCAGCAGCGTCCGGGACAGCTCCTACAATGAGCAGTTCTTC. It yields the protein CASSVRDSSYNEQFF. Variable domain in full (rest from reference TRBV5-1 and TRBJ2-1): KAGVTQTPRYLIKTRGQQVTLSCSPISGHRSVSWYQQTPGQGLQFLFEYFSETQRNKGNFPGRFSGRQFSNSRSEMNVSTLELGDSALYLCASSVRDSSYNEQFFGPGTRLTVL.

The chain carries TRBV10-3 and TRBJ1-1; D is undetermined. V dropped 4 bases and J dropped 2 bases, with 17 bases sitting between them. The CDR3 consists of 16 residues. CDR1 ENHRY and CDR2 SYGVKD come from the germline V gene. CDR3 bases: TGTGCCATCAGTGTGATAAGGGCCCTTGCCAACACTGAAGCTTTCTTT. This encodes CAISVIRALANTEAFF.

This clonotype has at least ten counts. CDR3 protein: CASSSDGRLSGANVLTF. CDR3 sequence (DNA): TGTGCCAGCAGCTCGGACGGCAGATTATCTGGGGCCAACGTCCTGACTTTC. V usage is TRBV5-5 and J usage is TRBJ2-6; D remains ambiguous. Germline values: CDR1 SGHKS, CDR2 YYEKEE (reference sequence). The V end was cut by 3 bases, the J end by 1 base, with 14 bases between. This CDR3 region has 17 residues.

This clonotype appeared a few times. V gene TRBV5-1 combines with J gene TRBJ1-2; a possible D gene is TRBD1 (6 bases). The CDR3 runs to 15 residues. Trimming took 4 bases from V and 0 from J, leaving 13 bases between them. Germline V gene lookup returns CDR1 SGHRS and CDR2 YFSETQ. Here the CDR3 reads CASSGGPGPNYGYTF. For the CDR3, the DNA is TGCGCCAGCAGCGGGGGGCCAGGACCTAACTATGGCTACACCTTC.

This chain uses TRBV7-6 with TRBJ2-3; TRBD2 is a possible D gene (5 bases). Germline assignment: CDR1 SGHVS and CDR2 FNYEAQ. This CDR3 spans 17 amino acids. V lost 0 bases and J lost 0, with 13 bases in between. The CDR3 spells CASSLARSGKSTDTQYF. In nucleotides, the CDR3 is TGTGCCAGCAGCTTAGCGCGGAGCGGCAAAAGCACAGATACGCAGTATTTT.

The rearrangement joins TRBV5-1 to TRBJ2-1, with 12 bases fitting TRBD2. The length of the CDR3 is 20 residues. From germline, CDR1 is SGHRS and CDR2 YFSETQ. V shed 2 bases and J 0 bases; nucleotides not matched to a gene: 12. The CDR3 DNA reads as TGCGCCAGCAGCTTTGCCGGGCCGCCGGGACTAGCGGGCTCCTACAATGAGCAGTTCTTC. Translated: CASSFAGPPGLAGSYNEQFF.

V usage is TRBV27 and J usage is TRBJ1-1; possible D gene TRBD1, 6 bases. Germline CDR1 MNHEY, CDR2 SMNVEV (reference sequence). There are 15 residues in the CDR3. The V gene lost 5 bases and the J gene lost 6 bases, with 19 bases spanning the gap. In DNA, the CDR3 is TGTGCCAGCAGTCGGCGGGGGGCCCGAGATCCTGAAGCTTTCTTT. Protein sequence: CASSRRGARDPEAFF.

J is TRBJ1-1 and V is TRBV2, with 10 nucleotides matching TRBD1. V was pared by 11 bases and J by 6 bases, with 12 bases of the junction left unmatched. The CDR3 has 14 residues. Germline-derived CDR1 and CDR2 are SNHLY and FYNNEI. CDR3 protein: CAGEEDRGLSEAFF. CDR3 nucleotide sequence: TGTGCCGGAGAGGAAGACAGGGGGCTCTCTGAAGCTTTCTTT.

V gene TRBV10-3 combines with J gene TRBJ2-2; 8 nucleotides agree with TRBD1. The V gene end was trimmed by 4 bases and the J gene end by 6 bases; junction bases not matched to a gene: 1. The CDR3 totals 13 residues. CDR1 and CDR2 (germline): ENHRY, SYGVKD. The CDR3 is CAISGTGPGELFF. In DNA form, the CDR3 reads TGTGCCATCAGTGGGACAGGGCCCGGGGAGCTGTTTTTT.

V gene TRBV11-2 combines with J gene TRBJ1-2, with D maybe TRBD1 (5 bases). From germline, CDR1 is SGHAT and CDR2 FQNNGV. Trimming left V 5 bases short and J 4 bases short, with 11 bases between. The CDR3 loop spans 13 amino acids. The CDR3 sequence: CASSAPGAYGYTF. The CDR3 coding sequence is TGTGCCAGCAGCGCACCCGGGGCCTATGGCTACACCTTC. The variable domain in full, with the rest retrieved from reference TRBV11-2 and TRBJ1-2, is EAGVAQSPRYKIIEKRQSVAFWCNPISGHATLYWYQQILGQGPKLLIQFQNNGVVDDSQLPKDRFSAERLKGVDSTLKIQPAKLEDSAVYLCASSAPGAYGYTFGSGTRLTVV.

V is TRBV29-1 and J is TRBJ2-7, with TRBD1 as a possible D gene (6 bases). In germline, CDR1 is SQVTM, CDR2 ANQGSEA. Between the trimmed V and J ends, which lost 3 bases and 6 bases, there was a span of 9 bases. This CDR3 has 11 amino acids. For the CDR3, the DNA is TGCAGCGTTGACGACAGGTCCGAGCAGTACTTC. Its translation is CSVDDRSEQYF.

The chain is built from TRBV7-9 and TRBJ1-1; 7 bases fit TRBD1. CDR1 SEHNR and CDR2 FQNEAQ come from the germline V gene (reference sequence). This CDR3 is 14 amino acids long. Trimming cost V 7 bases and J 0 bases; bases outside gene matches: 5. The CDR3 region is CASKKTGMNTEAFF. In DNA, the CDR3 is TGTGCCAGCAAAAAGACAGGGATGAACACTGAAGCTTTCTTT. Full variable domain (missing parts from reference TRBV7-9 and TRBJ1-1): DTGVSQNPRHKITKRGQNVTFRCDPISEHNRLYWYRQTLGQGPEFLTYFQNEAQLEKSRLLSDRFSAERPKGSFSTLEIQRTEQGDSAMYLCASKKTGMNTEAFFGQGTRLTVV.

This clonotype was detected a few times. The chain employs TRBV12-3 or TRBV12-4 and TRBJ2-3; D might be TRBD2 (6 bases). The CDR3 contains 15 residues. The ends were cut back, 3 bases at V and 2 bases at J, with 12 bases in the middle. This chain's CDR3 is CASSFGGTPTDTQYF. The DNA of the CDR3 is TGTGCCAGCAGTTTCGGCGGGACCCCCACAGATACGCAGTATTTT.

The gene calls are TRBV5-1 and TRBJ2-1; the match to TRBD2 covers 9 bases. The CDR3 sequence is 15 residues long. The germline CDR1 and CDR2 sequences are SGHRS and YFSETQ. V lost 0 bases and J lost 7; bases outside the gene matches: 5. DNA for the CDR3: TGCGCCAGCAGCTTGGCCGCTAGCGGGAAAAATGAGCAGTTCTTC. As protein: CASSLAASGKNEQFF.

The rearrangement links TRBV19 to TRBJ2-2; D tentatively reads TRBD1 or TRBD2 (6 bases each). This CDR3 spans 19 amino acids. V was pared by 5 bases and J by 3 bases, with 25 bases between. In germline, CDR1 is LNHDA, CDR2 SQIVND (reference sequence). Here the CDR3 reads CASSLFPISAGEDTGELFF. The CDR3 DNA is TGTGCCAGTAGTTTATTCCCAATCTCGGCAGGGGAGGACACCGGGGAGCTGTTTTTT. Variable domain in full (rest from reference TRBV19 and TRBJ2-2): DGGITQSPKYLFRKEGQNVTLSCEQNLNHDAMYWYRQDPGQGLRLIYYSQIVNDFQKGDIAEGYSVSREKKESFPLTVTSAQKNPTAFYLCASSLFPISAGEDTGELFFGEGSRLTVL.

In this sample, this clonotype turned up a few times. The CDR3 DNA sequence: TGTGCCACCAGCAGAGCCGGGAGGGAAAACGAGCAGTACTTC. Encoded protein: CATSRAGRENEQYF. This chain links TRBV15 with TRBJ2-7; 8 nucleotides agree with TRBD2. This CDR3 comprises 14 residues. Per the germline V gene, CDR1 is LNHNV and CDR2 is YYDKDF (reference sequence). V shed 1 base and J 5 bases; nucleotides not matched to a gene: 4.

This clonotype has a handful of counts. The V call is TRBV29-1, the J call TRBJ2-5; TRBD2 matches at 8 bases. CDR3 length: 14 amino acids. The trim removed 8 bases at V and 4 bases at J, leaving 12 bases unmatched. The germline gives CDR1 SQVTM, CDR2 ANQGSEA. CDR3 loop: CSFASGLGRETQYF. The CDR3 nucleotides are TGCAGCTTCGCTAGCGGGCTCGGCCGAGAGACCCAGTACTTC.

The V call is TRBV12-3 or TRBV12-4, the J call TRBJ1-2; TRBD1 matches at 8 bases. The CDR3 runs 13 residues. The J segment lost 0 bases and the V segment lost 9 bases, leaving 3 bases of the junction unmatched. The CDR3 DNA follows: TGTGCCAGTTGGACAGGGACTAACTATGGCTACACCTTC. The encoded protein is CASWTGTNYGYTF.

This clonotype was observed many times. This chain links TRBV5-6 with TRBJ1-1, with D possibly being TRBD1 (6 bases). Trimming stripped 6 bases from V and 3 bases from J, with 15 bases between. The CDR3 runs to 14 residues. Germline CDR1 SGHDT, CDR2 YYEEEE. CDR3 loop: CASTRGPGDTEAFF. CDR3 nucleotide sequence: TGTGCCAGCACGCGGGGGCCGGGGGACACTGAAGCTTTCTTT.

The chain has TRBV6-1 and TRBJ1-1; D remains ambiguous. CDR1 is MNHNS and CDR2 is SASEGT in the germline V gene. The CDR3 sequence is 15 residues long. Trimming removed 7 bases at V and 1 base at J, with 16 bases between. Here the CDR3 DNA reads TGTGCCAGCATCCCAAGTGGGGTGCGGAACACTGAAGCTTTCTTT. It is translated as CASIPSGVRNTEAFF.

In DNA, the CDR3 is TGTGCCAGCAGCTTAGCCTCCTATGGCTACACCTTC. This encodes CASSLASYGYTF. The chain couples TRBV7-2 to TRBJ1-2, with D unclear. Deletions cut 0 bases from V and 4 bases from J, with 3 bases between. The CDR3 sequence is 12 residues long. CDR1 and CDR2 (germline): SGHTA, FQGNSA.